Listed below are T cell receptor beta chains from one sample, sequenced in a study of blood T cell repertoires in COVID-19. Some clones are missing from TCRdb's copy, which holds only in-frame ones; the method was immunoSEQ multiplex PCR. The sample yields fewer than 300,000 clones, approximately 90% seen once. What was sequenced was PBMCs or T cells enriched from blood (not recorded which). The receptors were sampled from a woman aged 30 to 39 who had recovered from COVID-19. The CDR3 runs from the conserved cysteine through the conserved F or W. D genes are given only for firm matches. Clone size is stated in some rows and not others, as once, few, many or a class when expanded.

clone size,V gene,D gene,J gene,CDR3 protein,CDR3 DNA
-,TRBV4-2,-,TRBJ2-1,CASSQAPIGGEQFF,TGTGCCAGCAGCCAAGCCCCAATCGGGGGTGAGCAGTTCTTC
once,TRBV5-5,TRBD1,TRBJ2-1,CASSLDGTGFNEQFF,TGTGCCAGCAGCTTGGATGGGACAGGGTTCAATGAGCAGTTCTTC
-,TRBV28,-,TRBJ2-3,CASSPGFSGDTQYF,TGTGCCAGCAGTCCGGGGTTCTCAGGAGATACGCAGTATTTT
once,TRBV3-1/TRBV3-2,-,TRBJ2-1,CASSQETGNNEQFF,TGTGCCAGCAGCCAAGAAACAGGCAACAATGAGCAGTTCTTC
-,TRBV6-2/TRBV6-3,TRBD1,TRBJ2-7,CASSYAGQGISYEQYF,TGTGCCAGCAGTTACGCCGGACAGGGAATTTCCTACGAGCAGTACTTC
-,TRBV5-5,-,TRBJ1-2,CASSFQANYGYTF,TGTGCCAGCAGCTTTCAGGCAAACTATGGCTACACCTTC
-,TRBV27,TRBD2,TRBJ2-5,CASSPEPSGPQETQYF,TGTGCCAGCAGTCCCGAACCTAGCGGCCCCCAAGAGACCCAGTACTTC
-,TRBV7-9,TRBD1,TRBJ2-2,CASSPYRGDGELFF,TGTGCCAGCAGCCCATACAGGGGGGACGGGGAGCTGTTTTTT
-,TRBV10-3,TRBD1,TRBJ2-5,CAISERQGKETQYF,TGTGCCATCAGTGAGAGACAGGGGAAAGAGACCCAGTACTTC
-,TRBV27,TRBD2,TRBJ2-1,CASSSWREGHEQFF,TGTGCCAGCAGTTCGTGGCGGGAGGGCCACGAGCAGTTCTTC
-,TRBV5-1,TRBD1,TRBJ2-7,CASRVAQLGQAGEQYF,TGCGCCAGCAGGGTTGCCCAGCTGGGACAGGCAGGAGAGCAGTACTTC
-,TRBV18,TRBD1,TRBJ1-5,CASSRKDRGYQPQHF,TGTGCCAGCTCACGGAAGGACAGGGGATACCAGCCCCAGCATTTT
-,TRBV28,-,TRBJ1-5,CASGPYSSNQPQHF,TGTGCCAGCGGCCCCTACAGTAGCAATCAGCCCCAGCATTTT
-,TRBV24-1,TRBD1,TRBJ2-2,CATSDGRRDRNTGELFF,TGTGCCACCAGTGATGGGCGCCGGGACAGGAACACCGGGGAGCTGTTTTTT
-,TRBV2,-,TRBJ1-1,CASSARLEGTEAFF,TGTGCCAGCAGTGCTAGATTAGAGGGCACTGAAGCTTTCTTT
-,TRBV19,TRBD1,TRBJ1-2,CASRSDRAETNYGYTF,TGTGCCAGCCGATCGGACAGGGCAGAAACTAACTATGGCTACACCTTC
-,TRBV6-5,TRBD2,TRBJ2-1,CASSLIRTSGYNEQFF,TGTGCCAGCAGTTTGATACGGACTAGCGGGTACAATGAGCAGTTCTTC
once,TRBV30,-,TRBJ2-1,CAQLASSYNEQFF,TGTGCCCAATTAGCCAGCTCCTACAATGAGCAGTTCTTC
-,TRBV6-2/TRBV6-3,-,TRBJ2-1,CASSYSTSTHEQFF,TGTGCCAGCAGTTACTCAACTAGCACCCATGAGCAGTTCTTC
-,TRBV7-9,-,TRBJ2-7,CASSPVGAMSSYEQYF,TGTGCCAGCAGCCCAGTGGGGGCAATGAGCTCCTACGAGCAGTACTTC
-,TRBV3-1/TRBV3-2,-,TRBJ2-7,CASGRAGSASYEQYF,TGTGCCAGCGGCCGAGCGGGCAGCGCCTCCTACGAGCAGTACTTC
-,TRBV7-2,TRBD2,TRBJ2-2,CASSRTSGRRELFF,TGTGCCAGCAGTCGGACTAGCGGGCGGCGGGAGCTGTTTTTT
-,TRBV5-4,TRBD1,TRBJ2-5,CASSPGTGAGETQYF,TGTGCCAGCAGCCCCGGGACAGGGGCAGGGGAGACCCAGTACTTC
-,TRBV28,-,TRBJ1-2,CASSGNYGYTF,TGTGCCAGCAGCGGGAACTATGGCTACACCTTC
-,TRBV2,-,TRBJ2-1,CASSGGKRSYNEQFF,TGTGCCAGCAGTGGCGGTAAAAGATCCTACAATGAGCAGTTCTTC
-,TRBV11-2,-,TRBJ2-2,CASSLVWRGRFPGELFF,TGTGCCAGCAGCTTAGTTTGGCGGGGGCGATTCCCCGGGGAGCTGTTTTTT
-,TRBV27,-,TRBJ1-1,CASWTWGGPGTEAFF,TGTGCCAGCTGGACTTGGGGGGGGCCGGGCACTGAAGCTTTCTTT
-,TRBV7-9,-,TRBJ2-1,CASSLEVLWRVNEQFF,TGTGCCAGCAGCTTAGAGGTGTTATGGCGGGTCAATGAGCAGTTCTTC
-,TRBV7-9,-,TRBJ1-6,CASSSLGGDNSPLHF,TGTGCCAGCAGCTCCCTGGGGGGGGATAATTCACCCCTCCACTTT
-,TRBV14,TRBD1,TRBJ1-1,CASSQDGTGYTEAFF,TGTGCCAGCAGCCAAGACGGGACAGGCTACACTGAAGCTTTCTTT
-,TRBV15,-,TRBJ1-2,CATSRELLQGNGYTF,TGTGCCACCAGCAGAGAGCTTTTGCAGGGGAATGGCTACACCTTC
-,TRBV19,TRBD1,TRBJ2-5,CASSKKGQGSGPEYF,TGTGCCAGTAGTAAAAAGGGACAGGGGTCCGGTCCAGAGTACTTC
once,TRBV21-1,-,TRBJ2-2,CASSPNGGASRELFF,TGTGCCAGCAGCCCGAATGGGGGCGCGTCCAGGGAGCTGTTTTTT
once,TRBV18,-,TRBJ1-2,CASSPLPEVSYGYTF,TGTGCCAGCTCACCACTTCCGGAGGTGAGCTATGGCTACACCTTC
-,TRBV19,TRBD1,TRBJ1-5,CASSTSGTGNQPQHF,TGTGCCAGTAGTACATCCGGGACAGGCAATCAGCCCCAGCATTTT
-,TRBV28,-,TRBJ1-4,CASSLGGQNGEKLFF,TGTGCCAGCAGTTTAGGTGGACAGAATGGGGAAAAACTGTTTTTT
-,TRBV7-9,-,TRBJ1-6,CASSLGSTVNSPLHF,TGTGCCAGCAGCTTGGGTTCGACAGTAAATTCACCCCTCCACTTT
-,TRBV24-1,-,TRBJ2-7,CATSGDSLYEQYF,TGTGCCACCAGTGGCGACAGCCTCTACGAGCAGTACTTC
once,TRBV7-8,TRBD2,TRBJ2-3,CASSLGLATDTQYF,TGTGCCAGCAGCTTAGGACTAGCCACAGATACGCAGTATTTT
-,TRBV7-2,-,TRBJ2-5,CASSTRRWQLSRETQYF,TGTGCCAGCAGCACACGACGGTGGCAACTATCCAGAGAGACCCAGTACTTC
-,TRBV6-2/TRBV6-3,TRBD2,TRBJ2-4,CASSYPVGLAGTNIQYF,TGTGCCAGCAGTTACCCGGTAGGACTAGCGGGAACGAACATTCAGTACTTC
-,TRBV28,-,TRBJ1-6,CASSLDRNSPLHF,TGTGCCAGCAGTTTAGACAGAAATTCACCCCTCCACTTT
-,TRBV28,TRBD2,TRBJ2-1,CASSLGKAGGRYNEQFF,TGTGCCAGCAGTTTAGGGAAAGCGGGAGGGCGCTACAATGAGCAGTTCTTC
once,TRBV11-2,-,TRBJ2-7,CASSLVVGGYEQYF,TGTGCCAGCAGCTTAGTAGTAGGGGGCTACGAGCAGTACTTC
once,TRBV28,TRBD2,TRBJ2-1,CASSLLSGSSYNEQFF,TGTGCCAGCAGTTTATTGAGCGGGAGCTCCTACAATGAGCAGTTCTTC
-,TRBV6-4,-,TRBJ1-5,CASSDPERADQPQHF,TGTGCCAGCAGTGATCCCGAGAGGGCCGATCAGCCCCAGCATTTT
-,TRBV10-3,TRBD2,TRBJ2-7,CAISESHGSGTSYEQYF,TGTGCCATCAGTGAGTCCCATGGTAGCGGGACCTCCTACGAGCAGTACTTC
once,TRBV7-9,-,TRBJ2-2,CASSLRLNTGELFF,TGTGCCAGCAGCTTACGACTGAACACCGGGGAGCTGTTTTTT
-,TRBV7-3,-,TRBJ1-1,CASSQGGTEAFF,TGTGCCAGCAGCCAAGGGGGCACTGAAGCTTTCTTT
-,TRBV28,TRBD1,TRBJ1-5,CASSLQDRGQRPQHF,TGTGCCAGCAGTTTGCAGGACAGGGGGCAGCGGCCCCAGCATTTT
-,TRBV7-2,TRBD1,TRBJ2-3,CASSQGQGHTDTQYF,TGTGCCAGCAGCCAGGGACAGGGCCACACAGATACGCAGTATTTT
-,TRBV6-5,TRBD1,TRBJ1-1,CASRDRGAYTEAFF,TGTGCCAGCAGGGACAGGGGGGCCTACACTGAAGCTTTCTTT
-,TRBV7-3,-,TRBJ2-1,CASSPTNAGTEQFF,TGTGCCAGCAGCCCGACAAACGCCGGGACAGAGCAGTTCTTC